This entry concerns a single TCR beta chain. Other DNA sequences of this sample code for an identical CDR3. PCR employed 60 Vbeta and 13 Jbeta primers. Here immunoSEQ multiplex PCR was the method, and the copy in TCRdb shows in-frame clones only, minus some. The table records 130,000 or so clones, 65% to 80% of them present only once. The data originate from a study of cytomegalovirus exposure and HLA in healthy donors. This clonotype originated in a man aged 25-40 years in good health and CMV-seronegative. The sequenced material came from PBMCs.

CDR3 in amino acids: CASSEDRNTEAFF. The CDR3 nucleotides read TGTGCCAGCAGCGAGGACAGGAACACTGAAGCTTTCTTT. The gene calls are TRBV2 and TRBJ1-1; perhaps TRBD1 as D (6 bases). With 6 bases removed from V and 1 base from J, the gap between germline ends came to 9 bases. CDR1 is SNHLY and CDR2 is FYNNEI in the germline V gene. The CDR3 is 13 amino acids. Variable domain in full (rest from reference TRBV2 and TRBJ1-1): EPEVTQTPSHQVTQMGQEVILRCVPISNHLYFYWYRQILGQKVEFLVSFYNNEISEKSEIFDDQFSVERPDGSNFTLKIRSTKLEDSAMYFCASSEDRNTEAFFGQGTRLTVV.